Described below is a single T cell receptor beta chain sequence and its context. Only a few counts were recorded for this clonotype. Which antigen it targets is not known. Base qualities are missing; no much larger clone stands one base away. Explained via the paper, the time point label denotes: sample taken at primary tumor resection. Without any cell sorting, TCR sequencing was performed on whole RNA extracted either from tumor and nontumor lung tissue or from cryopreserved PBMC samples. The donors were about 71 patients from the lung TRACERx cohort who had early-stage, untreated non-small cell lung cancer. Only patients with enough RNA available from two or more tumor regions were chosen for TCR sequencing. The record originates from a study of spatial heterogeneity in lung cancer (dated by TCRdb to the late 2010s). In the study overall: Beta-chain transcripts were consistently detected in greater numbers than alpha-chain transcripts, which likely reflects a higher abundance of beta-chain transcripts. In the raw uncorrected reads, each unique combination of TCR and UMI appeared on average more than ten times. TCR alpha and beta repertoires were quantitatively compared across multiple tumor regions, matched nontumor lung and blood in non-small cell lung cancer. Nonsynonymous mutation counts, determined by whole-exome sequencing of tumor tissue, were related to TCR repertoire features. At surgery, fewer than 250 tumor regions, around 65 matched nontumor lung samples and 56 PBMC samples were TCR-sequenced for both alpha and beta chains. What the work shows at the level of the full study, not this receptor alone: Ubiquitous expanded tumor TCRs were detected in blood more often at tumor resection than at routine follow-up. Additional single-cell paired TCR alpha and beta sequencing was considered necessary to confirm, at a functional level, the hypothesis that regional TCRs recognize regional mutations.

Receptors were amplified or captured by 5' RACE. Reads for this sample came from a NextSeq 500. The TCR library protocol attached a unique molecular identifier to each TCR cDNA molecule to allow correction of PCR and sequencing errors. From the authors' description of their analysis: Decombinator tools were used for TCR identification, UMI-based error correction and CDR3 extraction. Expanded TCRs were defined as those above a frequency of 2 per 1,000, corresponding to the top 1% of the tumor frequency distribution. Rényi diversity was computed with the R vegan package after subsampling each repertoire 100 times to 5,000 TCRs. CDR3 similarity networks were built from amino acid triplet string-kernel similarity, connecting CDR3s with pairwise similarity above 0.82. TCRdb redid the processing of the public reads, applying fastp at Q25 and MiXCR, and retained in-frame beta chains. One record per CDR3 amino acid sequence lists the most common genes and DNA. The V and J calls were determined by TCRdb, not by the authors. The sample contains about 45,000 distinct CDR3 sequences, around 6.5% of them found a single time. The top ten clones comprise around 45% of the sample.

The TCR was taken from a female donor with early-stage non-small cell lung cancer. The material sequenced was PBMCs, taken at surgery.

CDR3 loop: CASSSDRTSNEAFF. The sequence in DNA is TGTGCCAGCAGCTCGGACAGAACGAGCAATGAAGCTTTCTTT. Rearrangement joined TRBV7-9 to TRBJ1-1; the D gene is perhaps TRBD1, on 6 matching bases. Trimming removed 4 bases from V and 7 bases from J, leaving 16 bases between the germline ends. From a lookup of the germline V gene (reference sequence), CDR1 and CDR2 are SEHNR and FQNEAQ. CDR3 length: 14 amino acids, cysteine to phenylalanine. Only the CDR3 DNA is retained, 42 bases long and in frame from the first base.